This passage covers 8 T cell receptor beta chains from one sample sequenced in a study of identical twins. TCRdb re-analysed the 5' RACE reads in MiXCR, keeping a single row per CDR3 protein. Of approximately 220,000 distinct CDR3 sequences listed, around 8% are singletons. A further study also used this sample, focusing on yellow fever vaccine responses in identical twins.

The specimen sequenced was memory (CD45RO+) T cells sorted from blood. These receptors originate from a woman in her late teens or twenties in good health.

The gene calls are TRBV2 and TRBJ1-5; D uncertain. Trimming took off 2 bases at V and 3 bases at J, with 8 bases between the two ends. The CDR3 spans 14 residues. Germline V gene data show CDR1 as SNHLY and CDR2 as FYNNEI. The CDR3 here is CASSEIGPNQPQHF. CDR3 nucleotide sequence: TGTGCCAGCAGTGAAATAGGACCCAATCAGCCCCAGCATTTT.

This clonotype was observed many times. The chain links TRBV6-1 to TRBJ2-7; D possibly corresponds to TRBD1 (5 bases). The V gene lost 4 bases and the J gene lost 3 bases, with 10 bases spanning the gap. Germline CDR1 reads MNHNS; CDR2 reads SASEGT. The CDR3 extends over 13 amino acids. CDR3 bases: TGTGCCAGCAGTGCTGGCAGGGTCTACGAGCAGTACTTC. It yields the protein CASSAGRVYEQYF.

Many counts were recorded for this clonotype. This rearrangement joins TRBV28 to TRBJ2-1, with a possible D match to TRBD2 (5 bases). Trimming removed 5 bases at V and 7 bases at J, with 9 bases between. Germline CDR1 MDHEN, CDR2 SYDVKM. The CDR3 is made up of 12 amino acids. CDR3 coding DNA: TGTGCCAGCAGTCCGGGAAGGAATGAGCAGTTCTTC. This gives the protein CASSPGRNEQFF.

This chain links TRBV12-3 or TRBV12-4 with TRBJ1-1; TRBD1 agrees at 7 bases. J gave up 2 bases and V 2 bases, and 5 bases lay outside the gene matches. This CDR3 has 15 amino acids. CDR3 nucleotides: TGTGCCAGCAGTTTAAAACAGGGGCGAAACACTGAAGCTTTCTTT. This gives the protein CASSLKQGRNTEAFF.

The chain employs TRBV28 and TRBJ2-1, with D possibly being TRBD1 or TRBD2 (5 bases each). Germline-derived CDR1 and CDR2 are MDHEN and SYDVKM. The CDR3 covers 16 residues. The V and J ends lost 4 bases and 11 bases respectively, with 24 bases between them. DNA of the CDR3: TGTGCCAGCAGTTCCGGCCCGTGGGGGAGAGAAACACAGCAGTTCTTC. Its translation: CASSSGPWGRETQQFF.

The genes are TRBV6-5 and TRBJ2-5, with D possibly matching TRBD1 (5 bases). Germline V lookup: CDR1 MNHEY, CDR2 SVGAGI. Trimming left V 8 bases short and J 1 base short, with 8 bases between. The CDR3 sequence is 12 residues long. In nucleotides, the CDR3 is TGTGCCAGCGATGGGGCCCAAGAGACCCAGTACTTC. Protein sequence: CASDGAQETQYF.

The rearrangement joins TRBV6-1 to TRBJ2-1; 11 bases map to TRBD1. The CDR3 is made up of 16 amino acids. V lost 5 bases and J lost 4; bases outside the gene matches: 7. The V gene's germline CDR1 is MNHNS and CDR2 SASEGT. The CDR3 nucleotides are TGTGCCAGCAGTACACAATGGGACAGGGGGTACAATGAGCAGTTCTTC. Translated, it gives CASSTQWDRGYNEQFF.

This clonotype was recorded at least ten times. The rearrangement uses TRBV27 and TRBJ2-3, with D perhaps matching TRBD1 or TRBD2 (5 bases each). Germline-derived CDR1 and CDR2 are MNHEY and SMNVEV (reference sequence). The CDR3 consists of 16 residues. V gave up 6 bases and J gave up 2 bases, with 18 bases separating them. The CDR3 DNA follows: TGTGCCAGCAGACCTGCCCCGGGACCTCCCACAGATACGCAGTATTTT. It is translated as CASRPAPGPPTDTQYF.